These T cell receptor beta chains were read from a single sample in a study of T cell responses to AZD1222 COVID-19 vaccine. Generated by immunoSEQ multiplex PCR, the TCRdb table keeps only in-frame clones and is missing some. The sample lists 55,000 to 85,000 clones; 80% to 85% were seen once. Sample: peripheral blood, taken on day 0 of AZD1222 vaccination. These receptor sequences come from an adult in good health. The CDR3 runs from the conserved cysteine through the conserved F or W. The D gene is left open where the match is weak. Clone size is stated in some rows and not others, as once, few, many or a class when expanded.

clone size: .
D gene: .
V gene: TRBV7-9
J gene: TRBJ1-2
CDR3 protein: CASSLEGYGYTF
CDR3 DNA: TGTGCCAGCAGCTTAGAAGGCTATGGCTACACCTTC

clone size: .
D gene: .
V gene: TRBV5-4
J gene: TRBJ1-4
CDR3 protein: CASSRMGVGEKLFF
CDR3 DNA: TGTGCCAGCAGCCGCATGGGGGTTGGGGAAAAACTGTTTTTT

clone size: .
D gene: .
V gene: TRBV4-1
J gene: TRBJ2-2
CDR3 protein: CASSQDRGILRTGELFF
CDR3 DNA: TGCGCCAGCAGCCAAGATAGGGGGATACTAAGGACCGGGGAGCTGTTTTTT

clone size: .
D gene: TRBD1
V gene: TRBV19
J gene: TRBJ1-2
CDR3 protein: CASSKRTGDGYTF
CDR3 DNA: TGTGCCAGTAGTAAGCGGACAGGGGATGGCTACACCTTC

clone size: .
D gene: .
V gene: TRBV19
J gene: TRBJ1-2
CDR3 protein: CASSLDGVRHYGYTF
CDR3 DNA: TGTGCCAGTAGCCTCGACGGAGTCCGACACTATGGCTACACCTTC

clone size: .
D gene: TRBD2
V gene: TRBV6-5
J gene: TRBJ2-5
CDR3 protein: CASSRTSGGETQYF
CDR3 DNA: TGTGCCAGCAGTCGGACTAGCGGGGGGGAGACCCAGTACTTC

clone size: .
D gene: .
V gene: TRBV30
J gene: TRBJ1-1
CDR3 protein: CAWSGNIGSRNTEAFF
CDR3 DNA: TGTGCCTGGAGCGGGAATATCGGCAGCAGGAACACTGAAGCTTTCTTT

clone size: .
D gene: .
V gene: TRBV9
J gene: TRBJ1-3
CDR3 protein: CASSPRTGHFSGNTIYF
CDR3 DNA: TGTGCCAGCAGCCCAAGAACGGGACACTTCTCTGGAAACACCATATATTTT

clone size: .
D gene: .
V gene: TRBV12-5
J gene: TRBJ2-7
CDR3 protein: CASGFVWGTEQYF
CDR3 DNA: TGTGCTAGTGGGTTCGTTTGGGGGACCGAGCAGTACTTC

clone size: few
D gene: TRBD1
V gene: TRBV5-1
J gene: TRBJ1-6
CDR3 protein: CASSHGTGDSPLHF
CDR3 DNA: TGCGCCAGCAGCCACGGGACAGGTGATTCACCCCTCCACTTT

clone size: .
D gene: .
V gene: TRBV19
J gene: TRBJ2-1
CDR3 protein: CASRVADSSYNEQFF
CDR3 DNA: TGTGCCAGTAGAGTGGCGGACAGCTCCTACAATGAGCAGTTCTTC

clone size: .
D gene: .
V gene: TRBV28
J gene: TRBJ1-1
CDR3 protein: CASSLGALGTEAFF
CDR3 DNA: TGTGCCAGCAGCCTCGGGGCCTTGGGCACTGAAGCTTTCTTT

clone size: .
D gene: .
V gene: TRBV5-1
J gene: TRBJ1-4
CDR3 protein: CASSTRQASNEKLFF
CDR3 DNA: TGCGCCAGCAGCACCAGACAGGCGAGTAATGAAAAACTGTTTTTT

clone size: .
D gene: .
V gene: TRBV5-1
J gene: TRBJ2-3
CDR3 protein: CASSFQVGDTQYF
CDR3 DNA: TGCGCCAGCAGCTTTCAGGTTGGAGATACGCAGTATTTT

clone size: few
D gene: .
V gene: TRBV23-1
J gene: TRBJ1-6
CDR3 protein: CASSQIPPRACYNSPLHF
CDR3 DNA: TGCGCCAGCAGTCAAATCCCCCCCAGGGCTTGCTATAATTCACCCCTCCACTTT

clone size: .
D gene: .
V gene: TRBV5-4
J gene: TRBJ1-5
CDR3 protein: CASSLEPGVFQPQHF
CDR3 DNA: TGTGCCAGCAGCTTGGAACCAGGGGTTTTTCAGCCCCAGCATTTT

clone size: .
D gene: TRBD2
V gene: TRBV5-1
J gene: TRBJ2-5
CDR3 protein: CASSLEASGGETQYF
CDR3 DNA: TGCGCCAGCAGCTTGGAGGCTAGCGGTGGCGAGACCCAGTACTTC

clone size: .
D gene: .
V gene: TRBV5-1
J gene: TRBJ1-2
CDR3 protein: CASSLISATYGYTF
CDR3 DNA: TGCGCCAGCAGCTTGATCTCAGCCACTTATGGCTACACCTTC

clone size: few
D gene: .
V gene: TRBV27
J gene: TRBJ1-2
CDR3 protein: CASSGGGVIGYGYTF
CDR3 DNA: TGTGCCAGCAGTGGGGGCGGGGTCATAGGCTATGGCTACACCTTC

clone size: .
D gene: .
V gene: TRBV5-1
J gene: TRBJ1-1
CDR3 protein: CASSLGRDSRAFF
CDR3 DNA: TGCGCCAGCAGCTTGGGGCGGGATAGTAGAGCTTTCTTT

clone size: .
D gene: .
V gene: TRBV6-2/TRBV6-3
J gene: TRBJ2-7
CDR3 protein: CASSSLVNEQYF
CDR3 DNA: TGTGCCAGCAGTTCATTGGTAAACGAGCAGTACTTC

clone size: .
D gene: .
V gene: TRBV3-1/TRBV3-2
J gene: TRBJ1-2
CDR3 protein: CASSPPLTWGAPKFYGYTF
CDR3 DNA: TGTGCCAGCAGCCCGCCCCTAACGTGGGGGGCTCCTAAATTTTATGGCTACACCTTC

clone size: .
D gene: .
V gene: TRBV18
J gene: TRBJ2-5
CDR3 protein: CASSPPGLQETQYF
CDR3 DNA: TGTGCCAGCTCACCCCCAGGTCTGCAAGAGACCCAGTACTTC

clone size: .
D gene: .
V gene: TRBV7-9
J gene: TRBJ1-2
CDR3 protein: CASSTTGYGYTF
CDR3 DNA: TGTGCCAGCAGCACGACAGGCTATGGCTACACCTTC

clone size: .
D gene: .
V gene: TRBV4-2
J gene: TRBJ1-2
CDR3 protein: CASSQDLPPAYGYTF
CDR3 DNA: TGTGCCAGCAGCCAAGATTTGCCACCGGCCTATGGCTACACCTTC

clone size: .
D gene: TRBD1
V gene: TRBV19
J gene: TRBJ1-2
CDR3 protein: CASTDRDDYGYTF
CDR3 DNA: TGTGCCAGTACAGACAGGGATGACTATGGCTACACCTTC

clone size: .
D gene: .
V gene: TRBV11-2
J gene: TRBJ2-7
CDR3 protein: CASSLGYYEQYF
CDR3 DNA: TGTGCCAGCAGCTTGGGATACTACGAGCAGTACTTC

clone size: .
D gene: .
V gene: TRBV6-2/TRBV6-3
J gene: TRBJ1-6
CDR3 protein: CASSYNRFSNSPLHF
CDR3 DNA: TGTGCCAGCAGTTACAACAGATTTTCAAATTCACCCCTCCACTTT

clone size: .
D gene: TRBD1
V gene: TRBV6-5
J gene: TRBJ2-5
CDR3 protein: CASSYDRGRTETQYF
CDR3 DNA: TGTGCCAGCAGTTATGACAGGGGGCGCACAGAGACCCAGTACTTC

clone size: .
D gene: TRBD1
V gene: TRBV6-6
J gene: TRBJ1-4
CDR3 protein: CASSRAPGQGADEKLFF
CDR3 DNA: TGTGCCAGCAGTCGGGCCCCGGGACAGGGGGCGGATGAAAAACTGTTTTTT